These T cell receptor beta chains were read from a single sample in a study of vaccination effects on CD4 cells after COVID-19. The data were produced by immunoSEQ multiplex PCR, yet TCRdb's version contains in-frame clones alone and is incomplete. The sample records approximately 31,000 clones, approximately 72% being singletons. These receptors have no known antigen. The input for sequencing was CD4+ T cells from PBMCs cultured with a peptide pool, taken before COVID-19 vaccination. These receptors were taken from a human donor who had a prior SARS-CoV-2 infection. CDR3s include the opening cysteine and the closing phenylalanine or tryptophan.

CDR3	V	J
CASSLAHLQGYYTF	TRBV5-1	TRBJ1-2
CASISGQGAHGYTF	TRBV28	TRBJ1-2
CASSLGEDFQYF	TRBV4-1	TRBJ2-3
CASSFNGETQYF	TRBV7-8	TRBJ2-5
CASSQDWASGGYEQYF	TRBV4-2	TRBJ2-7
CASSPGGTLRDTQYF	TRBV7-9	TRBJ2-3
CASSGRDIQETQYF	TRBV7-6	TRBJ2-5
CASTSGTSGNNEQFF	TRBV10-3	TRBJ2-1
CASSGGGSQETQYF	TRBV28	TRBJ2-5
CASGYGGSSSYEQYF	TRBV7-2	TRBJ2-7
CASSVATGVAGGGTDTQYF	TRBV9	TRBJ2-3
CASSQSETRVYNEQFF	TRBV23-1	TRBJ2-1
CASRGGTGNQPQHF	TRBV6-5	TRBJ1-5
CASSLTTGVVTQYF	TRBV11-2	TRBJ2-3
CAWSEGQADQPQHF	TRBV30	TRBJ1-5
CASSEGTASTDTQYF	TRBV9	TRBJ2-3
CASSHGEFTDTQYF	TRBV7-3	TRBJ2-3
CASSQVGGGLRKQYF	TRBV6-6	TRBJ2-7
CASSPRDTQYF	TRBV6-1	TRBJ2-3
CASSVLAGVETQYF	TRBV25-1	TRBJ2-5
CASSLVPAMNTEAFF	TRBV7-9	TRBJ1-1
CASTRGSSGGADTQYF	TRBV5-4	TRBJ2-3
CASSSIDRDGQPQHF	TRBV28	TRBJ1-5
CASSPQGKNEQFF	TRBV6-5	TRBJ2-1
CASSQGRGAVGGYEQYF	TRBV3-1/TRBV3-2	TRBJ2-7
CASSPGRGGFLETQYF	TRBV3-1/TRBV3-2	TRBJ2-5
CASSLDAHTDTQYF	TRBV7-9	TRBJ2-3
CASKTSGGGDEQFF	TRBV7-2	TRBJ2-1
CATSRGQGPDGYTF	TRBV15	TRBJ1-2
CASSLEGQAEAFF	TRBV7-9	TRBJ1-1
CASSPHRGLAGGSTDTQYF	TRBV7-2	TRBJ2-3
CASSNRTSGGQTYEQYF	TRBV6-2/TRBV6-3	TRBJ2-7
CASSDPGVNQFF	TRBV9	TRBJ2-1
CASSLALSATGGTEAFF	TRBV5-1	TRBJ1-1
CASSVGPSSQETQYF	TRBV9	TRBJ2-5
CASSTSGSYEQYF	TRBV18	TRBJ2-7
CASSGPGLIYNEQFF	TRBV9	TRBJ2-1
CASSLRGPGETQYF	TRBV5-1	TRBJ2-5
CASSYRGDNSPLHF	TRBV6-5	TRBJ1-6
CASSISRLAAYNEQFF	TRBV19	TRBJ2-1
CASSNNAGKNGELFF	TRBV18	TRBJ2-2
CASSETGAKQYF	TRBV5-1	TRBJ2-7
CASSEFYRDHEQYF	TRBV25-1	TRBJ2-7
CASSPGLAGSYNEQFF	TRBV5-4	TRBJ2-1
CASSDSDEIVGRPVYPESNQPQHF	TRBV9	TRBJ1-5
CASSQFDSNQPQHF	TRBV3-1/TRBV3-2	TRBJ1-5
CASSLGLAGGNTDTQYF	TRBV11-3	TRBJ2-3
CASSLVAGAGSNPEAFF	TRBV5-1	TRBJ1-1
CSASNTRQQYF	TRBV20-1	TRBJ2-7
CASTGMGPGGQYF	TRBV11-3	TRBJ2-7
CASNPQGGTGELFF	TRBV6-5	TRBJ2-2
CASSVHSTDTQYF	TRBV25-1	TRBJ2-3
CASSTLGKWAEQYF	TRBV7-9	TRBJ2-7
CASSLEGGLISSYEQYF	TRBV7-2	TRBJ2-7
CASSYSVEQYF	TRBV6-2/TRBV6-3	TRBJ2-7
CASSSRMNTEAFF	TRBV6-5	TRBJ1-1
CASSVLSSRGFNEQFF	TRBV9	TRBJ2-1
CASSFRGLSTEAFF	TRBV5-1	TRBJ1-1
CASSSHSRQNTEAFF	TRBV7-9	TRBJ1-1